A selection of T cell receptor beta chains follows, all from one sample in a study of cytomegalovirus exposure and HLA in healthy donors. TCRdb's table, derived via immunoSEQ multiplex PCR, lists solely in-frame clones and lacks some. The sample shows 150,000 to 200,000 clones, around 68% of them seen only once. Sequences were obtained from PBMCs. Source of these receptors: a woman aged 40 to 49 in good health and CMV-seropositive. Both conserved end residues are part of each CDR3. Fields, in order: V gene, clone size, D gene, J gene, CDR3 protein, CDR3 DNA. D genes are given only for firm matches. For some rows the clone size is stated as once, few or many, or as a class when expanded; others skip it.

TRBV7-9,NA,TRBD1,TRBJ1-5,CASSLALTGTGANQPQHF,TGTGCCAGCAGCTTAGCCCTTACCGGGACAGGGGCTAATCAGCCCCAGCATTTT
TRBV5-1,NA,NA,TRBJ1-2,CASSLASPRGGYPF,TGCGCCAGCAGCTTGGCATCACCGCGTGGCGGCTACCCCTTC
TRBV18,NA,TRBD1,TRBJ2-2,CASSRDPTGLAGELFF,TGTGCCAGCTCACGGGATCCGACAGGGTTGGCCGGGGAGCTGTTTTTT
TRBV19,NA,TRBD2,TRBJ2-2,CASSSSGRVYGELFF,TGTGCCAGTAGTAGTAGCGGGAGGGTGTACGGGGAGCTGTTTTTT
TRBV28,NA,NA,TRBJ2-7,CASSLVSEQYF,TGTGCCAGCAGTTTAGTAAGCGAGCAGTACTTC
TRBV11-3,NA,TRBD1,TRBJ2-1,CASSPQTGVHNEQFF,TGTGCCAGCAGCCCCCAGACAGGGGTGCACAATGAGCAGTTCTTC
TRBV7-3,NA,TRBD1,TRBJ2-5,CASSLTGSYQETQYF,TGTGCCAGCAGCTTGACAGGGTCCTACCAAGAGACCCAGTACTTC
TRBV29-1,NA,NA,TRBJ1-4,CSVLEATNEKLFF,TGCAGCGTTCTCGAGGCAACTAATGAAAAACTGTTTTTT
TRBV18,NA,NA,TRBJ1-2,CASSPAFGGINYGYTF,TGTGCCAGCTCACCCGCTTTCGGGGGAATTAACTATGGCTACACCTTC
TRBV4-3,NA,TRBD2,TRBJ2-1,CASSQDATSGGYNEQFF,TGCGCCAGCAGCCAAGACGCGACTAGCGGGGGGTACAATGAGCAGTTCTTC
TRBV5-1,NA,NA,TRBJ1-2,CASSLGDTKYGYPF,TGCGCCAGCAGCTTGGGAGACACCAAATATGGCTACCCCTTC
TRBV5-6,NA,TRBD2,TRBJ2-1,CASSFSGGAVHNEQFF,TGTGCCAGCAGTTTTAGCGGGGGGGCCGTCCACAATGAGCAGTTCTTC
TRBV27,NA,TRBD1,TRBJ1-1,CASSVQGAGTEAFF,TGTGCCAGCAGTGTACAGGGGGCAGGGACTGAAGCTTTCTTT
TRBV10-3,few,NA,TRBJ1-1,CAISESEGNTEAFF,TGTGCCATCAGTGAGTCAGAGGGGAACACTGAAGCTTTCTTT
TRBV5-1,NA,NA,TRBJ1-1,CASYGTSNTEAFF,TGCGCCAGCTACGGGACATCGAACACTGAAGCTTTCTTT
TRBV5-4,NA,NA,TRBJ1-2,CASSLEGSEANYGYTF,TGTGCCAGCAGCTTGGAGGGGTCGGAAGCTAACTATGGCTACACCTTC
TRBV4-3,once,NA,TRBJ2-3,CASSQDTRESDTQYF,TGCGCCAGCAGCCAAGATACAAGGGAGAGCGATACGCAGTATTTT
TRBV7-3,NA,NA,TRBJ1-6,CASSSETDYNSPLHF,TGTGCCAGCAGCTCGGAGACAGATTATAATTCACCCCTCCACTTT
TRBV5-4,NA,NA,TRBJ1-4,CASSLGGSTNEKLFF,TGTGCCAGCAGCTTGGGCGGCTCAACTAATGAAAAACTGTTTTTT
TRBV4-3,NA,TRBD1,TRBJ2-7,CASSQDRGQGVYEQYF,TGCGCCAGCAGCCAAGATCGGGGACAGGGGGTATACGAGCAGTACTTC
TRBV19,NA,TRBD1,TRBJ1-2,CASSIDRGTVGGYTF,TGTGCCAGTAGTATAGATCGCGGGACAGTCGGGGGCTACACCTTC
TRBV28,NA,TRBD2,TRBJ2-5,CASSRAGGLETQYF,TGTGCCAGCAGTCGAGCGGGGGGACTCGAGACCCAGTACTTC
TRBV2,once,NA,TRBJ1-6,CASSEEAGAPSPLHF,TGTGCCAGCAGTGAAGAGGCAGGGGCGCCTTCACCCCTCCACTTT
TRBV19,few,NA,TRBJ1-5,CASSLGPQQPQHF,TGTGCCAGTAGTTTGGGGCCCCAGCAGCCCCAGCATTTT
TRBV7-2,NA,TRBD2,TRBJ2-3,CASSRRLAGTDTQYF,TGTGCCAGCAGCCGTCGACTAGCGGGAACCGATACGCAGTATTTT
TRBV5-4,NA,TRBD2,TRBJ2-2,CASSSWTSHTGELFF,TGTGCCAGCAGCTCGTGGACTAGCCACACCGGGGAGCTGTTTTTT
TRBV10-3,NA,TRBD2,TRBJ2-1,CAITATSGSDEQFF,TGTGCCATCACCGCGACTAGCGGGAGTGATGAGCAGTTCTTC
TRBV19,NA,NA,TRBJ2-2,CASSIIGSGDTGELFF,TGTGCCAGTAGTATAATTGGGTCGGGGGACACCGGGGAGCTGTTTTTT
TRBV7-9,few,NA,TRBJ1-1,CASSYTEYTEAFF,TGTGCCAGCAGCTATACAGAGTACACTGAAGCTTTCTTT
TRBV9,few,TRBD1,TRBJ2-5,CASSVDTGVGQTQYF,TGTGCCAGCAGCGTAGATACAGGGGTGGGTCAGACCCAGTACTTC
TRBV23-1,NA,NA,TRBJ1-1,CARVGVGPKTEAFF,TGCGCCCGAGTGGGCGTGGGGCCGAAAACTGAAGCTTTCTTT
TRBV10-3,NA,TRBD1,TRBJ1-1,CAITLGQKNTEAFF,TGTGCCATCACCCTGGGACAGAAGAACACTGAAGCTTTCTTT
TRBV7-2,NA,NA,TRBJ2-5,CASSLSTGQETQYF,TGTGCCAGCAGCTTATCTACAGGTCAAGAGACCCAGTACTTC
TRBV28,NA,NA,TRBJ2-6,CASSLGGSGANVLTF,TGTGCCAGCAGTTTAGGGGGGTCCGGGGCCAACGTCCTGACTTTC
TRBV4-1,NA,TRBD1,TRBJ1-1,CASSQFGTGNTEAFF,TGCGCCAGCAGCCAATTCGGGACAGGGAACACTGAAGCTTTCTTT
TRBV6-1,NA,NA,TRBJ1-5,CASRPGLSNQPQHF,TGTGCCAGCAGACCCGGACTCAGCAATCAGCCCCAGCATTTT
TRBV4-3,NA,NA,TRBJ2-7,CASSQDVRPSDEQYF,TGCGCCAGCAGCCAAGATGTTAGGCCTAGCGACGAGCAGTACTTC
TRBV5-4,NA,NA,TRBJ1-1,CASSLSRGTEAFF,TGTGCCAGCAGCCTGTCCCGAGGGACTGAAGCTTTCTTT
TRBV6-6,NA,NA,TRBJ2-3,CASKTGGPDTQYF,TGTGCCAGCAAGACGGGGGGCCCAGATACGCAGTATTTT
TRBV9,NA,NA,TRBJ2-7,CASSLRDGVPYEQYF,TGTGCCAGCAGCCTTCGCGACGGAGTCCCCTACGAGCAGTACTTC
TRBV27,NA,NA,TRBJ1-5,CASSPMTQGDQPQHF,TGTGCCAGTTCCCCTATGACCCAGGGTGATCAGCCCCAGCATTTT
TRBV28,NA,NA,TRBJ1-3,CASRSPGQISGNTIYF,TGTGCCAGCAGGTCACCGGGACAAATCTCTGGAAACACCATATATTTT
TRBV6-5,few,NA,TRBJ1-1,CASSLGLSTEAFF,TGTGCCAGCAGTCTGGGCCTTTCCACTGAAGCTTTCTTT
TRBV7-2,NA,TRBD2,TRBJ2-3,CASSPRAGDSDTQYF,TGTGCCAGCAGCCCCCGGGCGGGGGACTCAGATACGCAGTATTTT
TRBV5-1,few,TRBD1,TRBJ2-1,CASSLADRGRGDEQFF,TGCGCCAGCAGCTTGGCGGACAGGGGGCGCGGGGATGAGCAGTTCTTC
TRBV7-2,NA,TRBD2,TRBJ2-7,CASRTTSGTFRGGEQYF,TGTGCCAGCAGGACTACTAGCGGGACCTTCCGTGGGGGCGAGCAGTACTTC
TRBV15,NA,NA,TRBJ1-1,CATSRDEGTEAFF,TGTGCCACCAGCAGAGATGAGGGAACTGAAGCTTTCTTT
TRBV2,once,TRBD2,TRBJ2-3,CAISPIPETSGGARTDTQYF,TGTGCCATCTCCCCTATTCCCGAGACTAGCGGGGGGGCCCGCACAGATACGCAGTATTTT
TRBV7-2,NA,TRBD2,TRBJ2-2,CASTKSGTSGTGELFF,TGTGCCAGCACCAAATCCGGGACTAGCGGCACCGGGGAGCTGTTTTTT
TRBV4-1,NA,NA,TRBJ1-2,CASSQSTEANYGYTF,TGCGCCAGCAGCCAGTCTACAGAAGCTAACTATGGCTACACCTTC
TRBV19,NA,NA,TRBJ2-2,CASTEGVGELFF,TGTGCCAGTACCGAGGGGGTAGGGGAGCTGTTTTTT
TRBV11-2,NA,TRBD1,TRBJ2-7,CASSFDRTGNSYEQYF,TGTGCCAGCAGCTTCGACCGGACAGGGAACTCCTACGAGCAGTACTTC
TRBV7-2,NA,NA,TRBJ2-7,CASSLVVGAGYEQYF,TGTGCCAGCAGCTTAGTTGTGGGGGCCGGCTACGAGCAGTACTTC
TRBV5-1,NA,TRBD2,TRBJ2-5,CASSLFRAERGAPGGSQYF,TGCGCCAGCAGCTTGTTCCGGGCTGAGCGGGGCGCCCCGGGAGGCTCCCAGTACTTC
TRBV28,NA,NA,TRBJ2-7,CASSLPGDLTYEQYF,TGTGCCAGCAGTTTACCCGGGGACTTAACCTACGAGCAGTACTTC